The rows below give T cell receptor beta chains drawn from one sample of a study of T cell responses to AZD1222 COVID-19 vaccine. TCRdb's table, derived via immunoSEQ multiplex PCR, lists solely in-frame clones and lacks some. The table records 84,000 or so clones, approximately 90% of them present only once. The sample was peripheral blood, taken 28 days after the second AZD1222 dose. These receptors all stem from an adult who received the AZD1222 COVID-19 vaccine. Both conserved end residues are part of each CDR3. D genes are given only for firm matches. Not all rows give a size; the values are once, few, many and, for expanded clones, a class.

V gene	clone size	CDR3 length	D gene	J gene	CDR3 DNA	CDR3 protein
TRBV7-3	-	13	-	TRBJ1-1	TGTGCCAGCGCCGATGGGGGGAACACTGAAGCTTTCTTT	CASADGGNTEAFF
TRBV5-4	-	16	-	TRBJ1-6	TGTGCCAGCAGCTCGGGTGGGGGGTCCTATAATTCACCCCTCCACTTT	CASSSGGGSYNSPLHF
TRBV10-2	-	13	-	TRBJ1-6	TGCGCCAGCAGTCGTCAGGGTAATTCACCCCTCCACTTT	CASSRQGNSPLHF
TRBV7-9	-	14	-	TRBJ1-4	TGTGCCAGCAGCTTAGGCAGACAGAATGAAAAACTGTTTTTT	CASSLGRQNEKLFF
TRBV5-1	-	14	-	TRBJ2-5	TGCGCCAGCAGACGGGACTCGAGGTTGGAGACCCAGTACTTC	CASRRDSRLETQYF
TRBV6-5	-	11	-	TRBJ2-3	TGTGCCAGCACCCTTAGAGATACGCAGTATTTT	CASTLRDTQYF
TRBV5-4	-	14	TRBD1	TRBJ2-2	TGTGCCAGCAGCCCGGACAGGGGTAGCGGGGAGCTGTTTTTT	CASSPDRGSGELFF
TRBV2	-	11	-	TRBJ2-7	TGTGCCTCTAAGGTTTCCTACGAGCAGTACTTC	CASKVSYEQYF
TRBV9	-	16	TRBD2	TRBJ2-3	TGTGCCAGCAGCGTAGAGGTGCGGGGGAGCACAGATACGCAGTATTTT	CASSVEVRGSTDTQYF
TRBV19	-	12	-	TRBJ1-2	TGTGCCAGTAGTACGTCAGGGAATGGCTACACCTTC	CASSTSGNGYTF
TRBV6-5	-	14	-	TRBJ2-5	TGTGCCAGCAGTTACGGTTGGGGGGAAGAGACCCAGTACTTC	CASSYGWGEETQYF
TRBV13	-	15	TRBD2	TRBJ2-5	TGTGCCAGCAGCCCTATAGCGGGAGTGGGAGAGACCCAGTACTTC	CASSPIAGVGETQYF
TRBV20-1	few	11	TRBD1	TRBJ2-7	TGCAGTGCTGGGGACAGGGGCGAGCAGTACTTC	CSAGDRGEQYF
TRBV18	-	18	TRBD1	TRBJ2-7	TGTGCCAGCTCACCACCTTCCCCTCGACAGGGGACCAATTACGAGCAGTACTTC	CASSPPSPRQGTNYEQYF
TRBV6-5	-	13	-	TRBJ1-2	TGTGCCAGCCAAGGGTACATGAACTATGGCTACACCTTC	CASQGYMNYGYTF
TRBV5-6	few	16	TRBD2	TRBJ2-1	TGTGCCAGCAGCTTGGTAGCGGGAGACCCGTGGGGTGAGCAGTTCTTC	CASSLVAGDPWGEQFF
TRBV6-4	-	15	-	TRBJ2-2	TGTGCCAGCAGTCAGATGGGGCCGAACACCGGGGAGCTGTTTTTT	CASSQMGPNTGELFF
TRBV12-3/TRBV12-4	-	12	-	TRBJ1-5	TGTGCCAGCAGTTTTCATTATCAGCCCCAGCATTTT	CASSFHYQPQHF
TRBV28	-	14	TRBD1	TRBJ1-2	TGTGCCAGCAGTGACCGGACAGGGTGGGATGGCTACACCTTC	CASSDRTGWDGYTF
TRBV3-1/TRBV3-2	-	13	-	TRBJ2-5	TGTGCCAGCAGCTCCCCGGGGGCAGAGACCCAGTACTTC	CASSSPGAETQYF
TRBV7-9	-	15	-	TRBJ1-1	TGTGCCAGCAGCTTTTTGGGGAGAATGAACACTGAAGCTTTCTTT	CASSFLGRMNTEAFF
TRBV3-1/TRBV3-2	-	17	TRBD1	TRBJ2-4	TGTGCCAGCAGCCAATTCGGACAGGGATTAGCCAAAAACATTCAGTACTTC	CASSQFGQGLAKNIQYF
TRBV9	-	18	TRBD2	TRBJ2-1	TGTGCCAGCAGCGCAACCGGGACTAGCGGGGGAGGGTCCCGGGAGCAGTTCTTC	CASSATGTSGGGSREQFF
TRBV5-1	-	14	-	TRBJ2-5	TGCGCCAGCAGCTCCGTGGACCGGGGGGAGACCCAGTACTTC	CASSSVDRGETQYF
TRBV10-3	-	15	-	TRBJ1-6	TGTGCCATCAGGGATGGGGGGAAAGGGAATTCACCCCTCCACTTT	CAIRDGGKGNSPLHF
TRBV10-3	few	12	-	TRBJ2-2	TGTGCCATCAAAGAGAACACCGGGGAGCTGTTTTTT	CAIKENTGELFF
TRBV19	-	14	TRBD2	TRBJ2-3	TGTGCCAGTAGGGCGGGACTAGAAACAGATACGCAGTATTTT	CASRAGLETDTQYF